Presented here are 2 T cell receptor beta chains from one specimen sequenced in a study of blood T cell repertoires in COVID-19. Libraries were prepared by immunoSEQ multiplex PCR; TCRdb keeps only in-frame clonotypes and omits some of them. The sample carries roughly 100,000 clones, roughly 85% recorded once. The sequencing input was peripheral blood. Receptors originate from a man aged 45 to 65 with acute or convalescent COVID-19.

The table lists this clone with a few counts. This sequence joins TRBV6-5 and TRBJ1-1, with D uncertain. Germline lookup yields CDR1 MNHEY and CDR2 SVGAGI. V dropped 6 bases and J dropped 11 bases, with 22 bases sitting between them. The CDR3 length is 14 residues. CDR3: CASSPVDLGRRAFF. Here the CDR3 DNA reads TGTGCCAGCAGCCCGGTGGACCTAGGGAGGCGGGCTTTCTTT.

The V and J genes are TRBV7-9 and TRBJ1-5, with a weak D call TRBD1 (5 bases). Per germline, CDR1 SEHNR and CDR2 FQNEAQ (reference sequence). CDR3 length equals 13 residues. Trimming cost V 6 bases and J 0 bases, with 6 bases left between them. The CDR3 coding sequence is TGTGCCAGCAGTGACAGTAGCAATCAGCCCCAGCATTTT. Amino acids: CASSDSSNQPQHF.